The 19 T cell receptor beta chains below all came from one sample that was sequenced in a study of T cell responses to AZD1222 COVID-19 vaccine. The table came from immunoSEQ multiplex PCR; TCRdb's copy has only in-frame clones and leaves some out. The sample holds about 64,000 clones; about 89% are singletons and the top ten take 6.3%. Sequences were derived from peripheral blood, sampled 28 days after the second dose of the MenACWY control vaccine. Receptors were obtained from an adult who received the MenACWY meningococcal vaccine as a control.

The chain employs TRBV19 and TRBJ2-1, with D perhaps TRBD2 (6 bases). The germline V gene has CDR1 LNHDA and CDR2 SQIVND (reference sequence). Between the trimmed V and J ends, which lost 5 bases and 8 bases, there was a span of 22 bases. The CDR3 sequence is 16 residues long. CDR3 sequence (DNA): TGTGCCAGTAGTTCCTATAATCAAAATCGGAGGGATGAGCAGTTCTTC. Its protein is CASSSYNQNRRDEQFF.

The CDR3 spells CASATGGRNEQFF. CDR3 sequence (DNA): TGTGCCAGCGCAACAGGGGGGAGGAATGAGCAGTTCTTC. V and J are TRBV5-8 and TRBJ2-1, with 8 bases matching TRBD1. The V gene end was trimmed by 7 bases and the J gene end by 7 bases; junction bases not matched to a gene: 7. This CDR3 region has 13 residues. Germline values: CDR1 SGHTS, CDR2 YDEGEE.

The V gene is TRBV5-6, the J gene TRBJ1-1, with a possible D match to TRBD1 (5 bases). This CDR3 spans 13 amino acids. V was clipped by 5 bases and J by 7 bases, with 15 bases between them. Per germline, CDR1 SGHDT and CDR2 YYEEEE. The CDR3 region is CASSSTGEDEAFF. The CDR3 DNA reads TGTGCCAGCAGTTCTACAGGAGAGGATGAAGCTTTCTTT.

The gene calls are TRBV6-5 and TRBJ1-4, with D unclear. CDR3 length: 13 residues. Germline-derived CDR1 and CDR2 are MNHEY and SVGAGI. Trimming shortened V by 6 bases and J by 2 bases, and 7 bases separated the two germline ends. This CDR3 reads CASRAVTNEKLFF. The CDR3 DNA sequence: TGTGCCAGCAGGGCGGTGACTAATGAAAAACTGTTTTTT.

CDR3 residues: CASKVRGRADQPQHF. The CDR3 bases are TGTGCCAGCAAGGTCAGGGGCAGGGCGGATCAGCCCCAGCATTTT. This chain connects TRBV28 to TRBJ1-5, with a tentative D call TRBD1 (6 bases). The length of the CDR3 is 15 residues. V was trimmed by 7 bases and J by 5 bases, leaving 18 bases between them. Germline assignment: CDR1 MDHEN and CDR2 SYDVKM.

The rearrangement uses TRBV14 and TRBJ2-7; 7 bases are shared with TRBD2. The germline V gene has CDR1 SGHDN and CDR2 FVKESK. The J segment lost 3 bases and the V segment lost 4 bases, leaving 6 bases of the junction unmatched. The CDR3 covers 14 residues. The CDR3 sequence is CASSPEGGLYEQYF. The CDR3 DNA reads as TGTGCCAGCAGCCCCGAGGGAGGGCTCTACGAGCAGTACTTC.

The chain carries TRBV10-3 and TRBJ1-1, with TRBD1 identical over 10 bases. The V gene's germline CDR1 is ENHRY and CDR2 SYGVKD. Trimming cost V 4 bases and J 6 bases; bases outside gene matches: 5. This CDR3 contains 14 residues. Here the CDR3 DNA reads TGTGCCATCAGTGCCCGACAGGGGGCCGCTGAAGCTTTCTTT. Its translation is CAISARQGAAEAFF.

The gene calls are TRBV19 and TRBJ2-1; the D is unclear. Trimming stripped 9 bases from V and 1 base from J, with 10 bases between. Germline V gene lookup returns CDR1 LNHDA and CDR2 SQIVND (reference sequence). This CDR3 is built from 13 residues. This chain's CDR3 is CASSLGSYNEQFF. CDR3 bases: TGTGCCAGCAGTCTTGGTTCCTACAATGAGCAGTTCTTC.

The V and J genes are TRBV4-3 and TRBJ2-3, with D possibly matching TRBD2 (6 bases). CDR1 and CDR2 (germline): LGHNA, YSLEER. Deletions cut 2 bases from V and 10 bases from J, with 13 bases between. The CDR3 spans 13 residues. CDR3 in amino acids: CASSQTSGVAQYF. The CDR3 DNA reads TGCGCCAGCAGCCAAACCTCGGGGGTGGCGCAGTATTTT.

This rearrangement joins TRBV28 to TRBJ2-1; 8 bases match TRBD2. The V gene end was trimmed by 6 bases and the J gene end by 1 base; junction bases not matched to a gene: 5. CDR1 is MDHEN, CDR2 SYDVKM, per germline. The CDR3 consists of 15 residues. CDR3 in amino acids: CASRDAGGSYNEQFF. The CDR3 region has the DNA TGTGCCAGCAGGGATGCGGGGGGATCCTACAATGAGCAGTTCTTC.

V and J are TRBV5-1 and TRBJ1-6, with no clear D. The CDR3 spans 14 residues. Looked up from germline, CDR1 is SGHRS and CDR2 is YFSETQ. V lost 4 bases, J lost 7 bases, and 12 bases lay in between. CDR3: CASSNRVSNSPLHF. The CDR3 DNA reads as TGCGCCAGCAGCAACCGGGTTTCGAATTCACCCCTCCACTTT. The full variable domain, rest sourced from reference TRBV5-1 and TRBJ1-6, is KAGVTQTPRYLIKTRGQQVTLSCSPISGHRSVSWYQQTPGQGLQFLFEYFSETQRNKGNFPGRFSGRQFSNSRSEMNVSTLELGDSALYLCASSNRVSNSPLHFGNGTRLTVT.

The rearrangement uses TRBV7-8 and TRBJ1-1; 7 bases match TRBD1. Unmatched junction bases numbered 9, after V lost 11 bases and J lost 3 bases. The CDR3 spans 13 residues. CDR1 and CDR2 from the germline V gene are SGHVS and FQNEAQ. Written as DNA, the CDR3 is TGTGCCCTCAGGGGGGTGGACGACACTGAAGCTTTCTTT. It codes for CALRGVDDTEAFF.

This clone has just one count. V is TRBV12-3 or TRBV12-4 and J is TRBJ1-2, with no clear D. Between the trimmed V and J ends, which lost 3 bases and 0 bases, there was a span of 5 bases. The CDR3 contains 13 residues. The CDR3 protein is CASSLRPNYGYTF. The CDR3 DNA follows: TGTGCCAGCAGTTTGCGGCCTAACTATGGCTACACCTTC.

This sequence joins TRBV7-6 and TRBJ1-1; 7 nucleotides line up with TRBD1. Germline CDR1 is SGHVS and CDR2 is FNYEAQ. The CDR3 totals 15 residues. The V segment lost 5 bases and the J segment 5 bases; nucleotides outside the gene matches: 11. CDR3 loop: CASSPSGTAGTEAFF. CDR3 DNA: TGTGCCAGCAGCCCCTCCGGGACAGCAGGGACTGAAGCTTTCTTT. The full variable domain, in which reference TRBV7-6 and TRBJ1-1 provide the parts outside the CDR3, is GAGVSQSPRYKVTKRGQDVALRCDPISGHVSLYWYRQALGQGPEFLTYFNYEAQQDKSGLPNDRFSAERPEGSISTLTIQRTEQRDSAMYRCASSPSGTAGTEAFFGQGTRLTVV.

This clone is judged large. The V gene is TRBV7-9, the J gene TRBJ2-3; possibly TRBD2 for D (5 bases). This CDR3 comprises 16 residues. Germline assignment: CDR1 SEHNR and CDR2 FQNEAQ (reference sequence). The ends were cut back, 7 bases at V and 2 bases at J, with 19 bases in the middle. The CDR3 sequence is CASTPSSLGFTDTQYF. CDR3 coding DNA: TGTGCCAGCACCCCGTCTAGCCTGGGGTTCACAGATACGCAGTATTTT. Based on the CDR3 plus reference TRBV7-9 and TRBJ2-3, the full variable domain is DTGVSQNPRHKITKRGQNVTFRCDPISEHNRLYWYRQTLGQGPEFLTYFQNEAQLEKSRLLSDRFSAERPKGSFSTLEIQRTEQGDSAMYLCASTPSSLGFTDTQYFGPGTRLTVL.

This sequence joins TRBV2 and TRBJ1-5; 11 nucleotides line up with TRBD1. This CDR3 has 15 residues. V was clipped by 7 bases and J by 4 bases; unmatched bases: 6. The germline V gene has CDR1 SNHLY and CDR2 FYNNEI. CDR3 amino acids: CASKGQGAGNQPQHF. The CDR3 region has the DNA TGTGCCAGCAAAGGACAGGGGGCTGGTAATCAGCCCCAGCATTTT.

This chain joins TRBV29-1 and TRBJ2-1; D might be TRBD2 (6 bases). This CDR3 has 16 amino acids. Germline values: CDR1 SQVTM, CDR2 ANQGSEA. The V and J ends lost 3 bases and 4 bases respectively, with 19 bases between them. The CDR3 is CSVDGQPGAQYNEQFF. In nucleotides, the CDR3 is TGCAGCGTTGATGGGCAGCCGGGAGCACAATACAATGAGCAGTTCTTC.

The chain employs TRBV11-1 and TRBJ2-5; possibly TRBD1 for D (5 bases). Germline values: CDR1 SGHAT, CDR2 FQDESV (reference sequence). Trimming shortened V by 8 bases and J by 2 bases, and 9 bases separated the two germline ends. There are 12 residues in the CDR3. The CDR3 protein is CASGQDQETQYF. The CDR3 DNA sequence: TGTGCCAGCGGACAAGATCAAGAGACCCAGTACTTC. The full variable domain, rest sourced from reference TRBV11-1 and TRBJ2-5, is EAEVAQSPRYKITEKSQAVAFWCDPISGHATLYWYRQILGQGPELLVQFQDESVVDDSQLPKDRFSAERLKGVDSTLKIQPAELGDSAMYLCASGQDQETQYFGPGTRLLVL.

The chain combines TRBV30 with TRBJ1-2; no clear D gene. The CDR3 totals 10 residues. Germline-derived CDR1 and CDR2 are GTSNPN and SVGIG (reference sequence). CDR3 loop: CSKPNYGYTF. As DNA, the CDR3 is TGTAGTAAGCCAAACTATGGCTACACCTTC.